This paragraph reports one T cell receptor (beta chain). The germline gene is not matched at one end of the junction; a read error may be the cause. CDR3 length: 14 residues. CDR1 SGHTA and CDR2 FQGNSA come from the germline V gene. In the original processing: Amplification with reference gene primers provided the estimates of nucleated cell counts. Sequenced by immunoSEQ multiplex PCR; TCRdb stores in-frame clones only, minus some. V and J calls and clone size come straight from that table; D and trimming were deduced from the DNA. This sample has 98,000 or so clones, with 65% to 80% found just once. This sample stems from a study of blood T cell repertoires in COVID-19. Study details: The samples span acute and convalescent COVID-19 from the United States, Italy and Spain. T cells, B-cell-depleted T cells, or PBMCs supplied cDNA or gDNA.

The source is a middle-aged woman with acute or convalescent COVID-19. The sequencing input was peripheral blood. V and J are TRBV7-2 and TRBJ2-1; no reliable D call. As DNA, the CDR3 is TGTGCCAGCGGCTTGGCAGCGACTTACAATGAGCAGTTCTTC. This codes for CASGLAATYNEQFF.